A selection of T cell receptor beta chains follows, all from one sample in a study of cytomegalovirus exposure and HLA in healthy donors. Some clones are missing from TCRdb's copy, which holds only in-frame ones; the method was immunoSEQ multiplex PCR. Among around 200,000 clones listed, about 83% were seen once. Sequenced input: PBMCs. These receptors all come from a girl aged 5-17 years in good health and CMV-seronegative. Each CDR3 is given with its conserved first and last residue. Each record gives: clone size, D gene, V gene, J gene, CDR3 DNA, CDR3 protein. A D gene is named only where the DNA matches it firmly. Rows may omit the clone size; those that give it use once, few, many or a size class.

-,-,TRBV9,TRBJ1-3,TGTGCCAGCAGCGTAGGGGCCGACCTAAGCTCTGGAAACACCATATATTTT,CASSVGADLSSGNTIYF
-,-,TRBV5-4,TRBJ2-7,TGTGCCAGCAGCTTGTTGAGCGCCCCCGACGAGCAGTACTTC,CASSLLSAPDEQYF
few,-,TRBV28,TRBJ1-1,TGTGCCAGCAGTTTATTACCCCGGTACGCTGAAGCTTTCTTT,CASSLLPRYAEAFF
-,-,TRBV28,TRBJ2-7,TGTGCCAGCAGTTTGGGGGGAGGCCCCTACGAGCAGTACTTC,CASSLGGGPYEQYF
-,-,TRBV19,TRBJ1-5,TGTGCCAGTAGTATTGCTCTTCGACAGCTTAATCAGCCCCAGCATTTT,CASSIALRQLNQPQHF
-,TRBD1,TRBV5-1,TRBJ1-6,TGCGCCAGCAGCTTGGGACAGGGTGACTCACCCCTCCACTTT,CASSLGQGDSPLHF
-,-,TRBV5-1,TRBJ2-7,TGCGCCAGCAGCTTGGAAGGGGTCGGAGAGCAGTACTTC,CASSLEGVGEQYF
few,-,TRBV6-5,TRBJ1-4,TGTGCCAGCAGTCGGGACGGGAGAAATGAAAAACTGTTTTTT,CASSRDGRNEKLFF
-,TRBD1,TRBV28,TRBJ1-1,TGTGCCAGCAGGGGGACAGGGGGATTGGACACTGAAGCTTTCTTT,CASRGTGGLDTEAFF
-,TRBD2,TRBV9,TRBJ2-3,TGTGCCAGCAGCGTAGCTAGCGGGAGCACAGATACGCAGTATTTT,CASSVASGSTDTQYF
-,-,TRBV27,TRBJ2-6,TGTGCCAGCAGGATCCGAGCATCTGGGGCCAACGTCCTGACTTTC,CASRIRASGANVLTF
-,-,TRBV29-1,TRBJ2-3,TGCAGCGTTGTTGGAGGGTCGTACACGCAGTATTTT,CSVVGGSYTQYF
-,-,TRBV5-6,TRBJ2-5,TGTGCCAGCAGCTTGGGACTAGGTGGGGAGACCCAGTACTTC,CASSLGLGGETQYF
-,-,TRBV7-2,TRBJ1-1,TGTGCCAGCAGCCCCGGCCCCCTAGAACGGAGGGAAGCTTTCTTT,CASSPGPLERREAFF
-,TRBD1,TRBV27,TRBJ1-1,TGTGCCAGCAGTCCGTCAGGGGGCACTGAAGCTTTCTTT,CASSPSGGTEAFF
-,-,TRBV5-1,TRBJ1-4,TGCGCCAGCAGCTTGGTTGCGGGGGAAGGCGAAAAACTGTTTTTT,CASSLVAGEGEKLFF